One TCR beta chain is described in this entry. Its antigen is unidentified. This CDR3 has 14 amino acids. J gave up 6 bases and V 6 bases, and 5 bases lay outside the gene matches. Synthesis of TCR cDNA relied on 5'RACE template switching, which attached a universal primer site and UMIs. TCRdb reprocessed the 5' RACE reads with MiXCR, giving one entry per CDR3 protein. The table shows just under 600,000 distinct CDR3 sequences, with approximately 13% occurring only once. This sample was included in a study of T cells after yellow fever vaccination. Study-level results: Contamination of FACS-sorted repertoires by abundant clonotypes from the bulk population could occur. Subsequent booster samples again held most clones from primary vaccination (roughly 96% CD4, 88% CD8). Peaking on day 5 versus 15, the secondary response was faster but weaker.

This TCR derives from a man aged 25-45 years who received the YFV17D yellow fever vaccine. Here the sequenced sample was PBMCs, taken on the day of the yellow fever booster vaccination. J is TRBJ1-6 and V is TRBV12-3 or TRBV12-4, with 7 bases aligning to TRBD1. CDR3 bases: TGTGCCAGCAGGCCCTCAGGGGGTAATTCACCCCTCCACTTT. Protein: CASRPSGGNSPLHF.